Following are 17 T cell receptor beta chains from one sample sequenced in a study of blood T cell repertoires in COVID-19. Sequencing used immunoSEQ multiplex PCR; TCRdb keeps in-frame clones, though not all of them. Among about 440,000 clones listed, around 88% were seen once. Sequencing was carried out using peripheral blood. Receptor source: a woman aged 25 to 39 with acute or convalescent COVID-19.

The CDR3 region is CASSLPNLPRAGAEPDTQYF. In nucleotides, the CDR3 is TGTGCCAGCAGCTTACCCAACCTCCCCCGGGCGGGGGCTGAACCAGATACGCAGTATTTT. This chain uses TRBV7-3 with TRBJ2-3; D is possibly TRBD2 (7 bases). The length of the CDR3 is 20 residues. From germline, CDR1 is SGHTA and CDR2 FQGTGA. V was pared by 2 bases and J by 4 bases, with 28 bases between. The entire variable domain, with the rest obtained from reference TRBV7-3 and TRBJ2-3, is as follows: GAGVSQTPSNKVTEKGKYVELRCDPISGHTALYWYRQSLGQGPEFLIYFQGTGAADDSGLPNDRFFAVRPEGSVSTLKIQRTERGDSAVYLCASSLPNLPRAGAEPDTQYFGPGTRLTVL.

The CDR3 DNA follows: TGTGCCAGCAGCTATCGGACAGGGACAGATACGCAGTATTTT. Its protein is CASSYRTGTDTQYF. This rearrangement joins TRBV5-5 to TRBJ2-3; TRBD1 matches 8 bases. CDR3 length: 14 amino acids. Germline lookup yields CDR1 SGHKS and CDR2 YYEKEE (reference sequence). Germline trimming cut 3 bases from V and 3 bases from J; bases unmatched to any gene: 3. Supplemented by reference TRBV5-5 and TRBJ2-3, the full variable domain reads DAGVTQSPTHLIKTRGQQVTLRCSPISGHKSVSWYQQVLGQGPQFIFQYYEKEERGRGNFPDRFSARQFPNYSSELNVNALLLGDSALYLCASSYRTGTDTQYFGPGTRLTVL.

The chain carries TRBV3-1 (or the pseudogene TRBV3-2) and TRBJ1-5, with D uncertain. Trimming stripped 4 bases from V and 3 bases from J, with 7 bases between. This CDR3 is built from 13 residues. The germline CDR1 and CDR2 sequences are LGHDT and YNNKEL (reference sequence). Here the CDR3 reads CASSPFPNQPQHF. The CDR3 bases are TGTGCCAGCAGCCCATTTCCCAATCAGCCCCAGCATTTT.

V and J are TRBV5-1 and TRBJ2-3, with 9 bases identical to TRBD1. Germline V gene sequence: CDR1 SGHRS, CDR2 YFSETQ. Germline trimming cut 2 bases from V and 4 bases from J; bases unmatched to any gene: 2. This CDR3 is built from 14 residues. CDR3 amino acids: CASSFGTGSDTQYF. CDR3 in DNA: TGCGCCAGCAGCTTCGGGACAGGGTCAGATACGCAGTATTTT.

V usage is TRBV2 and J usage is TRBJ2-7, with 8 bases identical to TRBD1. Trimming removed 7 bases from V and 0 bases from J; junction bases left unmatched: 5. This CDR3 has 14 amino acids. Germline loops: CDR1 SNHLY, CDR2 FYNNEI. The CDR3 bases are TGTGCCAGCAACGTGGACAGGGTCTCCTACGAGCAGTACTTC. Protein: CASNVDRVSYEQYF.

J is TRBJ2-1 and V is TRBV2; D is possibly TRBD2 (6 bases). The V gene lost 2 bases and the J gene lost 10 bases, with 15 bases spanning the gap. The CDR3 runs to 14 residues. The germline gives CDR1 SNHLY, CDR2 FYNNEI. CDR3 loop: CASSELGGAGEQFF. Written as DNA, the CDR3 is TGTGCCAGCAGTGAACTGGGGGGAGCCGGGGAGCAGTTCTTC. Using reference TRBV2 and TRBJ2-1 for the parts outside the CDR3, the full variable domain is EPEVTQTPSHQVTQMGQEVILRCVPISNHLYFYWYRQILGQKVEFLVSFYNNEISEKSEIFDDQFSVERPDGSNFTLKIRSTKLEDSAMYFCASSELGGAGEQFFGPGTRLTVL.

This rearrangement joins TRBV2 to TRBJ1-6; TRBD1 might be the D (5 bases). The CDR3 is 15 amino acids. The germline CDR1 and CDR2 sequences are SNHLY and FYNNEI. V lost 6 bases and J 6 bases, leaving 15 bases between the germline ends. CDR3 residues: CASRGVGLFNSPLHF. In DNA form, the CDR3 reads TGTGCCAGCAGAGGGGTCGGCTTATTTAATTCACCCCTCCACTTT.

The CDR3 spells CASSKPRDRYEQYF. Here the CDR3 DNA reads TGTGCCAGCAGCAAACCACGGGACAGATACGAGCAGTACTTC. The rearrangement uses TRBV21-1 and TRBJ2-7; TRBD1, the table's D call, lacks a check against the DNA. TRBV21-1 is annotated as a pseudogene. The CDR3 is 14 residues long.

As for this clone: The sample contains more than one DNA sequence encoding this CDR3. The chain recombines TRBV11-2 with TRBJ2-7; 7 bases match TRBD2. The V gene's germline CDR1 is SGHAT and CDR2 FQNNGV. With 3 bases clipped from V and 1 base from J, the junction kept 3 bases outside the gene matches. The CDR3 loop spans 14 amino acids. This CDR3 reads CASSLGGGSYEQYF. For the CDR3, the DNA is TGTGCCAGCAGCTTGGGCGGGGGATCCTACGAGCAGTACTTC.

The chain recombines TRBV9 with TRBJ2-5; 9 bases align to TRBD2. V lost 4 bases and J lost 7; bases outside the gene matches: 11. The CDR3 extends over 15 amino acids. The germline V gene encodes CDR1 SGDLS and CDR2 YYNGEE. The DNA for the CDR3 is TGTGCCAGCAGCCCCACGGCGGGGGGGCCGTCGACCCAGTACTTC. It yields the protein CASSPTAGGPSTQYF.

This clone was picked up one time. V and J are TRBV19 and TRBJ1-5, with a possible D match to TRBD1 (5 bases). The V end was cut by 2 bases, the J end by 7 bases, with 15 bases between. CDR1 and CDR2 (germline): LNHDA, SQIVND (reference sequence). The CDR3 totals 15 residues. CDR3 DNA sequence: TGTGCCAGTAGTATACAGTCAGGGTTTCGGCAGCCCCAGCATTTT. Its protein is CASSIQSGFRQPQHF.

This clone was seen just once. This chain connects TRBV29-1 to TRBJ2-5; TRBD2 might be the D (7 bases). CDR1 and CDR2 (germline): SQVTM, ANQGSEA. The CDR3 consists of 14 residues. V lost 6 bases and J lost 3, with 17 bases in between. This CDR3 is CSVRGGGLKETQYF. CDR3 sequence (DNA): TGCAGCGTGAGGGGCGGGGGCCTTAAAGAGACCCAGTACTTC.

V and J are TRBV4-1 and TRBJ1-2, with 7 bases matching TRBD1. From germline, CDR1 is MGHRA and CDR2 YSYEKL. The CDR3 has 13 residues. V was clipped by 4 bases and J by 6 bases; unmatched bases: 5. The CDR3 is CASSLRDRDGYTF. Written as DNA, the CDR3 is TGCGCCAGCAGCCTTAGAGACAGGGATGGCTACACCTTC.

J is TRBJ2-7 and V is TRBV15; the D gene is possibly TRBD2 (6 bases). V was shortened by 1 base and J by 7 bases, with 20 bases between the two germline ends. The CDR3 is 16 residues long. Germline CDR1 and CDR2: LNHNV and YYDKDF (reference sequence). The CDR3 here is CATSRGAGTPVQEQYF. The CDR3, as DNA: TGTGCCACCAGCAGAGGTGCCGGGACTCCCGTTCAGGAGCAGTACTTC.

The rearrangement links TRBV2 to TRBJ2-3, with D perhaps matching TRBD2 (6 bases). Trimming pared 6 bases from V and 0 bases from J, leaving 16 bases between. Germline CDR1 reads SNHLY; CDR2 reads FYNNEI. The CDR3 is 16 residues long. The CDR3, as DNA: TGTGCCAGCAGGTTCTTGACTAGGCTTAGCACAGATACGCAGTATTTT. Amino acids: CASRFLTRLSTDTQYF. Variable domain in full (rest from reference TRBV2 and TRBJ2-3): EPEVTQTPSHQVTQMGQEVILRCVPISNHLYFYWYRQILGQKVEFLVSFYNNEISEKSEIFDDQFSVERPDGSNFTLKIRSTKLEDSAMYFCASRFLTRLSTDTQYFGPGTRLTVL.

The chain is built from TRBV28 and TRBJ2-1; D unresolved. The CDR3 extends over 15 amino acids. V lost 3 bases and J 0 bases, leaving 9 bases between the germline ends. Germline lookup yields CDR1 MDHEN and CDR2 SYDVKM. DNA for the CDR3: TGTGCCAGCAGTTTCCTATCGAGCTCCTACAATGAGCAGTTCTTC. Translation gives CASSFLSSSYNEQFF.

The J gene is TRBJ1-5, the V gene TRBV5-5, with 7 bases identical to TRBD1. The V segment lost 4 bases and the J segment 6 bases; nucleotides outside the gene matches: 10. This CDR3 spans 15 amino acids. Per germline, CDR1 SGHKS and CDR2 YYEKEE (reference sequence). The CDR3 region has the DNA TGTGCCAGCAGCGGAACCCTCAGGGGGAGTCAGCCCCAGCATTTT. Its protein product is CASSGTLRGSQPQHF.